One and the same sample provided the 31 T cell receptor beta chains below, sequenced in a study of PD-1 blockade in classical Hodgkin lymphoma (dated by TCRdb to 2018 to 2021). The library came from the immunoSEQ multiplex PCR assay. TCRdb re-hosts the immuneACCESS table, in-frame sequences only. Its copies lack some clones; in the studies checked, an unresolved V gene accounts for under half of them, and the cause for the rest is not known. Counted in this sample were around 30,000 clones; about 94% of them appeared once. The top ten clones comprise 0.3% of the sample. The sample's time point label is to be understood as: cycle 4 day 1 (C4D1), after 6 weeks of nivolumab. All trial patients had relapsed after autologous stem cell transplantation, with cohorts A, B and C differing in prior brentuximab vedotin exposure. Using a Miltenyi CD4+ T cell isolation kit, CD4+ T cells were purified from thawed PBMCs through magnetic negative selection.

Specimen: CD4+ T cells from blood, collected before the fourth cycle of nivolumab. Receptors were obtained from a human donor with classical Hodgkin lymphoma.

The chain employs TRBV5-1 and TRBJ1-6; D gene uncertain. The CDR3 runs to 13 residues. CDR1 is SGHRS and CDR2 is YFSETQ in the germline V gene. V was cut by 0 bases and J by 9 bases, with 7 bases left in between. For the CDR3, the DNA is TGCGCCAGCAGCTTGGACGCCCTTTCACCCCTCCACTTT. Its translation is CASSLDALSPLHF.

This chain joins TRBV19 and TRBJ2-1; a possible D gene is TRBD1 (6 bases). Germline CDR1 LNHDA, CDR2 SQIVND (reference sequence). The CDR3 is 12 amino acids. The CDR3 nucleotides read TGTGGGACAACAGGGCCCTACAATGAGCAGTTCTTC. Translated, it gives CGTTGPYNEQFF.

The chain joins TRBV7-7 to TRBJ2-1; TRBD2 matches at 10 bases. CDR1 is SSHAT and CDR2 is FNYEAQ in the germline V gene (reference sequence). CDR3 length: 16 amino acids. V lost 1 base to trimming and J lost 5 bases; unmatched junction nucleotides: 5. The CDR3 spells CASSLDTSGNHNEQFF. The CDR3, as DNA: TGTGCCAGCAGCTTAGATACTAGCGGGAACCACAATGAGCAGTTCTTC.

This chain joins TRBV28 and TRBJ2-7; 11 positions agree with TRBD2. V shed 5 bases, J shed 2 bases, and the junction held 8 bases outside the gene matches. The CDR3 extends over 16 amino acids. CDR1 and CDR2 (germline): MDHEN, SYDVKM. CDR3 protein: CASSGPSGRRAYEQYF. CDR3 DNA: TGTGCCAGCAGTGGGCCTAGCGGGAGGCGCGCCTACGAGCAGTACTTC.

The chain couples TRBV9 to TRBJ1-5; 9 bases match TRBD1. CDR1 is SGDLS and CDR2 is YYNGEE in the germline V gene. V lost 0 bases and J lost 2; bases outside the gene matches: 0. The CDR3 is 15 amino acids. CDR3 bases: TGTGCCAGCAGCGTAGGGACAGGGGGCAATCAGCCCCAGCATTTT. It specifies CASSVGTGGNQPQHF.

The rearrangement uses TRBV6-6 and TRBJ1-5, with 7 nucleotides matching TRBD1. Germline CDR1 and CDR2: MNHNY and SVGAGI (reference sequence). Trimming at V came to 6 bases and at J to 7 bases, leaving 6 bases not matched to a gene. This CDR3 has 13 amino acids. CDR3 residues: CASSRQGRQPQHF. The CDR3 DNA reads TGTGCCAGCAGCCGACAGGGTCGGCAGCCCCAGCATTTT.

A few counts support this clone. V is TRBV6-5 and J is TRBJ1-2; TRBD1 might be the D (5 bases). The V gene lost 5 bases and the J gene lost 6 bases, with 10 bases spanning the gap. The CDR3 is 12 residues long. CDR1 MNHEY and CDR2 SVGAGI come from the germline V gene. In nucleotides, the CDR3 is TGTGCCAGCAGTCGAGGGGTCGATGGCTACACCTTC. Protein: CASSRGVDGYTF.

The chain uses TRBV5-4 and TRBJ2-7; the match to TRBD2 covers 10 bases. With 4 bases clipped from V and 6 bases from J, the junction kept 7 bases outside the gene matches. The CDR3 extends over 14 amino acids. The germline CDR1 and CDR2 sequences are SGHNT and YYREEE (reference sequence). The CDR3 region is CASSHRTSGLEQYF. CDR3 DNA sequence: TGTGCCAGCAGCCACCGGACTAGCGGTCTCGAGCAGTACTTC.

The CDR3 here is CASSPSGPGETQYF. In DNA, the CDR3 is TGTGCCAGCAGCCCGAGCGGGCCGGGGGAGACCCAGTACTTC. The gene calls are TRBV5-4 and TRBJ2-5, with a possible D match to TRBD2 (6 bases). From germline, CDR1 is SGHNT and CDR2 YYREEE (reference sequence). This CDR3 is 14 amino acids long. V was clipped by 4 bases and J by 5 bases, with 15 bases between them.

This chain's CDR3 is CASSYASERLYEQYF. CDR3 nucleotide sequence: TGTGCCAGTAGTTACGCGAGCGAGAGGCTATACGAGCAGTACTTC. The chain carries TRBV19 and TRBJ2-7; D gene unclear. Germline values: CDR1 LNHDA, CDR2 SQIVND (reference sequence). The V end lost 5 bases, the J end lost 4 bases, and 18 bases lay between the germline ends. CDR3 size: 15 residues.

This clone was observed a single time. The genes are TRBV30 and TRBJ2-7; TRBD1 agrees at 9 bases. The germline V gene encodes CDR1 GTSNPN and CDR2 SVGIG (reference sequence). This CDR3 is 13 amino acids long. V lost 1 base and J lost 7; bases outside the gene matches: 5. The CDR3 spells CAWSGDRAQEQYF. The CDR3 DNA reads as TGTGCCTGGAGTGGGGACAGGGCACAAGAGCAGTACTTC.

CDR3 protein: CASSPPASGANVLTF. Written as DNA, the CDR3 is TGTGCCAGCTCACCCCCGGCATCTGGGGCCAACGTCCTGACTTTC. The rearrangement joins TRBV18 to TRBJ2-6; no clear D. The length of the CDR3 is 15 residues. Per germline, CDR1 KGHSH and CDR2 LQKENI. V dropped 3 bases and J dropped 1 base, with 7 bases sitting between them. Supplemented by reference TRBV18 and TRBJ2-6, the full variable domain reads NAGVMQNPRHLVRRRGQEARLRCSPMKGHSHVYWYRQLPEEGLKFMVYLQKENIIDESGMPKERFSAEFPKEGPSILRIQQVVRGDSAAYFCASSPPASGANVLTFGAGSRLTVL.

This chain connects TRBV10-3 to TRBJ1-5; D is unresolved. V dropped 3 bases and J dropped 9 bases, with 9 bases sitting between them. The CDR3 is 12 amino acids. The germline gives CDR1 ENHRY, CDR2 SYGVKD. The CDR3 DNA reads TGTGCCATCAGTGAATCGAGTTGGCCCCAGCATTTT. It encodes CAISESSWPQHF.

The V call is TRBV7-8, the J call TRBJ2-7; no firm D call. The germline V and J ends were trimmed by 3 bases and 3 bases, with 9 bases remaining between them. Germline lookup yields CDR1 SGHVS and CDR2 FQNEAQ. CDR3 length: 13 residues. The CDR3 DNA follows: TGTGCCAGCAGCTTCGACTTTGGCTACGAGCAGTACTTC. It specifies CASSFDFGYEQYF. Full variable domain (remainder filled in from reference TRBV7-8 and TRBJ2-7): GAGVSQSPRYKVAKRGQDVALRCDPISGHVSLFWYQQALGQGPEFLTYFQNEAQLDKSGLPSDRFFAERPEGSVSTLKIQRTQQEDSAVYLCASSFDFGYEQYFGPGTRLTVT.

The chain recombines TRBV7-2 with TRBJ2-7; TRBD1 matches at 7 bases. The ends lost 0 bases at V and 3 bases at J; junction bases unmatched: 5. This CDR3 is built from 15 residues. Germline V lookup: CDR1 SGHTA, CDR2 FQGNSA. The CDR3 loop reads CASSLAWTGDYEQYF. The CDR3 DNA sequence: TGTGCCAGCAGCTTAGCTTGGACAGGCGACTACGAGCAGTACTTC.

This chain uses TRBV28 with TRBJ2-1; 12 bases are shared with TRBD2. Unmatched junction bases numbered 11, after V lost 5 bases and J lost 9 bases. There are 16 residues in the CDR3. Germline CDR1 is MDHEN and CDR2 is SYDVKM. In DNA form, the CDR3 reads TGTGCCAGCAGTCTATCTAGCGGGAGGGCCCCCGGTGAGCAGTTCTTC. As protein: CASSLSSGRAPGEQFF.

The chain has TRBV4-1 and TRBJ2-7; 8 bases are shared with TRBD2. The V gene's germline CDR1 is MGHRA and CDR2 YSYEKL. With V trimmed by 1 base and J by 3 bases, 8 bases remained unmatched. CDR3 length: 16 residues. The CDR3 bases are TGCGCCAGCAGCCAAGGCCTACTAGCGGAGATCTACGAGCAGTACTTC. Protein: CASSQGLLAEIYEQYF.

This clone was seen only a few times. V and J are TRBV6-1 and TRBJ1-2; D is uncertain. The CDR3 covers 14 residues. Germline V gene lookup returns CDR1 MNHNS and CDR2 SASEGT. The V and J ends lost 3 bases and 4 bases respectively, with 12 bases between them. CDR3 residues: CASSDEPSGYGYTF. Here the CDR3 DNA reads TGTGCCAGCAGTGACGAGCCTTCTGGCTATGGCTACACCTTC.

The chain is built from TRBV6-6 and TRBJ2-7, with 10 bases that match TRBD2. V trimming: 6 bases; J trimming: 2 bases; junction bases outside the gene matches: 4. This CDR3 is built from 14 residues. CDR1 is MNHNY, CDR2 SVGAGI, per germline (reference sequence). The CDR3 here is CASRRLAGPYEQYF. DNA of the CDR3: TGTGCCAGCAGGAGACTAGCGGGCCCCTACGAGCAGTACTTC.

About this clone itself: Compared with germline, one end of the junction differs, possibly owing to a read error. This chain connects TRBV7-7 to TRBJ2-6, with D maybe TRBD1 (6 bases). From germline, CDR1 is SSHAT and CDR2 FNYEAQ (reference sequence). The CDR3 extends over 18 amino acids. The CDR3 DNA follows: TGTGCTAGCAGCTTAGCCGCAGGGGCATCCTCTGGGGCCAACGTCCTGACTTTC. Amino acid sequence: CASSLAAGASSGANVLTF. Full variable domain (rest looked up from reference TRBV7-7 and TRBJ2-6): GAGVSQSPRYKVTKRGQDVTLRCDPISSHATLYWYQQALGQGPEFLTYFNYEAQPDKSGLPSDRFSAERPEGSISTLTIQRTEQRDSAMYRCASSLAAGASSGANVLTFGAGSRLTVL.

This chain joins TRBV29-1 and TRBJ2-3, with a tentative D call TRBD2 (5 bases). Germline CDR1 is SQVTM and CDR2 is ANQGSEA. Trimming left V 0 bases short and J 10 bases short, with 20 bases between. The CDR3 is made up of 15 amino acids. CDR3 sequence: CSVEDTAEAEGPQYF. The CDR3 coding sequence is TGCAGCGTTGAAGATACCGCCGAAGCAGAGGGCCCGCAGTATTTT.

The V and J genes are TRBV6-4 and TRBJ1-2; D ambiguous. V was clipped by 6 bases and J by 4 bases, with 9 bases between them. This CDR3 is built from 12 residues. CDR1 is MRHNA, CDR2 SNTAGT, per germline. The CDR3 sequence is CASSKEGYGYTF. The CDR3, as DNA: TGTGCCAGCAGCAAAGAGGGCTATGGCTACACCTTC.

In DNA form, the CDR3 reads TGTGCCAGCGGCCGGGGGACAGACTACGAGCAGTACTTC. Its translation is CASGRGTDYEQYF. V and J are TRBV6-5 and TRBJ2-7; TRBD1 might be the D (7 bases). The ends were cut back, 8 bases at V and 3 bases at J, with 14 bases in the middle. Germline lookup yields CDR1 MNHEY and CDR2 SVGAGI. There are 13 residues in the CDR3.

This clone was found a few times. This chain connects TRBV7-8 to TRBJ2-1; no definite D call. CDR3 length equals 12 residues. Germline CDR1 is SGHVS and CDR2 is FQNEAQ. Between the trimmed V and J ends, which lost 1 base and 9 bases, there was a span of 7 bases. The CDR3 DNA is TGTGCCAGCAGCTTAGTTTCGGGTGAGCAGTTCTTC. Translating it yields CASSLVSGEQFF.

This chain uses TRBV2 with TRBJ2-2; TRBD2 matches 13 bases. CDR3 size: 16 residues. V dropped 3 bases and J dropped 6; count of bases not matched to a gene: 4. CDR1 and CDR2 (germline): SNHLY, FYNNEI. The chain's CDR3 is CASSEQLAGGPGELFF. The CDR3 DNA is TGTGCCAGCAGTGAGCAACTAGCGGGAGGGCCCGGGGAGCTGTTTTTT.

This chain links TRBV28 with TRBJ2-3; TRBD2 matches 7 bases. CDR1 and CDR2 from the germline V gene are MDHEN and SYDVKM. This CDR3 has 17 residues. After removal of 3 bases from V and 9 bases from J, the junction contained 18 bases not matched to a gene. This CDR3 reads CASSFGRLAPPEVTQYF. The CDR3 coding sequence is TGTGCCAGCAGTTTTGGCCGACTAGCACCGCCTGAGGTAACGCAGTATTTT.

The V call is TRBV5-4, the J call TRBJ2-5; D assignment may be TRBD1 or TRBD2 (6 bases each). The CDR3 length is 16 residues. The V gene lost 0 bases and the J gene lost 5 bases, with 17 bases spanning the gap. Germline CDR1 SGHNT, CDR2 YYREEE (reference sequence). CDR3 nucleotides: TGTGCCAGCAGCTTGGCTAGCGTGTGGGGGCTGGAGACCCAGTACTTC. Amino acids: CASSLASVWGLETQYF.

V is TRBV19 and J is TRBJ2-1, with D possibly being TRBD1 or TRBD2 (6 bases each). There are 18 residues in the CDR3. V was clipped by 5 bases and J by 0 bases, with 20 bases between them. The V gene's germline CDR1 is LNHDA and CDR2 SQIVND (reference sequence). The CDR3: CASSSLKGGGGSYNEQFF. Here the CDR3 DNA reads TGTGCCAGTAGTTCCCTCAAAGGGGGAGGCGGCTCCTACAATGAGCAGTTCTTC.

The chain employs TRBV9 and TRBJ1-2; 8 nucleotides match TRBD1. The CDR3 totals 14 residues. V was pared by 3 bases and J by 4 bases, with 5 bases of the junction left unmatched. CDR1 is SGDLS, CDR2 YYNGEE, per germline. This CDR3 is CASSGRTGTYGYTF. In DNA, the CDR3 is TGTGCCAGCAGCGGACGGACAGGGACCTATGGCTACACCTTC. Drawing the rest from reference TRBV9 and TRBJ1-2, the complete variable domain is DSGVTQTPKHLITATGQRVTLRCSPRSGDLSVYWYQQSLDQGLQFLIQYYNGEERAKGNILERFSAQQFPDLHSELNLSSLELGDSALYFCASSGRTGTYGYTFGSGTRLTVV.

J is TRBJ2-5 and V is TRBV7-9, with D maybe TRBD1 (5 bases). Between the trimmed V and J ends, which lost 0 bases and 6 bases, there was a span of 11 bases. The CDR3 is 14 amino acids. Germline V gene sequence: CDR1 SEHNR, CDR2 FQNEAQ (reference sequence). CDR3 DNA sequence: TGTGCCAGCAGCTTAGCGAAGGGGTTACAGACCCAGTACTTC. This codes for CASSLAKGLQTQYF.

The rearrangement joins TRBV7-9 to TRBJ2-1; D is undetermined. V lost 4 bases and J lost 6, with 7 bases in between. The CDR3 contains 12 residues. Germline CDR1 and CDR2: SEHNR and FQNEAQ (reference sequence). The CDR3 region has the DNA TGTGCCAGCAGCTACCAGAGCAATGAGCAGTTCTTC. Translation: CASSYQSNEQFF.